The following is a T cell receptor (beta chain) sequence with its context. Its antigen is still unknown. Per-base qualities were not stored, and no clone one base away is much larger. This sample is drawn from a study of chemoradiotherapy in HPV16-positive cancers (dated by TCRdb to 2021 to 2024). Background for the entire study: Candidate HPV-specific T-cell clones and common TCR motifs were defined through functional T-cell assays on cells from a couple of HPV16-positive patients. The study asked whether T-cell immunity against the HPV oncoproteins E6 and E7 changes during chemoradiotherapy and whether it affects survival. The candidate HPV-specific TCRs and motifs were subsequently tracked in TCR repertoires obtained from roughly 85 patients with HPV-related cancers. What the work shows at the level of the full study, not this receptor alone: Improved recurrence-free survival in HPV16-positive patients was associated with expansion of HPV-responsive T cells during chemoradiotherapy. The functional definition of HPV-specific T cells was derived from only two HPV16-positive patients, and the survival association was reported for HPV16-positive patients. Expansion of candidate HPV-specific clones and E7-related TCR motifs was observed in the tumor microenvironment during treatment, whereas no such expansion was observed for non-HPV-specific T cells.

Repertoires were sampled repeatedly over the course of chemoradiotherapy, so clonal expansion could be followed in the tumor microenvironment. The CDR3 starts with the cysteine, ends with the phenylalanine, and has 15 residues. The read is trimmed to its CDR3 DNA, 45 bases read in frame from base 1. The library was produced with the immunoSEQ multiplex PCR assay. Held by TCRdb, this immuneACCESS table contains in-frame sequences only and omits some clones. Under half of the omission traces to an unresolved V gene where checked; the cause of the rest is unknown. The sample includes several thousand clones, with over 70% observed a single time. The top ten clonotypes cover 6.3% of the sample.

Recombination connected TRBV21-1 to TRBJ1-1. TRBV21-1 is designated a pseudogene. This receptor was taken from a human donor with HPV-associated anogenital cancer. The specimen was tumor tissue, collected from a patient who underwent chemoradiotherapy. The CDR3 reads as follows: CASSKDPSPNTEAFF. The DNA sequence follows: TGTGCCAGCAGCAAAGACCCCTCGCCGAACACTGAAGCTTTCTTT.